This TCR beta chain was captured in a study of Graves' ophthalmopathy and Graves' hyperthyroidism. Researchers took RNA transcripts and amplified TCR beta CDR3 regions from them. In the first round, RT-PCR was carried out with HTBI primers, and a multiplex PCR formed the second round. Using its own MiXCR run on the multiplex PCR reads, TCRdb lists one record per CDR3 protein. The sample yields 650,000 to 900,000 distinct CDR3 sequences, about 44% seen once. This CDR3 comprises 14 residues. The germline V gene has CDR1 SQVTM and CDR2 ANQGSEA. The V end was cut by 7 bases, the J end by 0 bases, with 10 bases between.

This rearrangement joins TRBV29-1 to TRBJ2-6, with no clear D. The receptor's source is an adult man with Graves' ophthalmopathy. The source material was peripheral blood. The DNA for the CDR3 is TGCAGCGGGACCGCAAGCTCTGGGGCCAACGTCCTGACTTTC. Translated: CSGTASSGANVLTF.